The 13 T cell receptor beta chains below were found in one sample sequenced in a study of blood T cell repertoires in COVID-19 (dated by TCRdb to the early 2020s). Library preparation was by the immunoSEQ multiplex PCR assay. Held by TCRdb, this immuneACCESS table contains in-frame sequences only and omits some clones. Under half of the omission traces to an unresolved V gene where checked; the cause of the rest is unknown. The sample profile shows approximately 80,000 clones; 70% to 80% of them were found once. The top ten clones comprise 5% to 6% of the sample. Sequencing was done on a sample of peripheral blood. The receptors were sampled from a man aged 50 or older with active or convalescent COVID-19.

The rearrangement links TRBV5-4 to TRBJ1-2, with 8 nucleotides matching TRBD1. Germline V CDR1 and CDR2: SGHNT, YYREEE (reference sequence). Germline trimming cut 5 bases from V and 1 base from J; bases unmatched to any gene: 4. The CDR3 runs to 14 residues. The CDR3 is CASRVDRGNYGYTF. The CDR3 bases are TGTGCCAGCAGGGTTGACAGGGGTAACTATGGCTACACCTTC.

This chain links TRBV27 with TRBJ2-3; D uncertain. This CDR3 is 15 amino acids long. The V end was cut by 6 bases, the J end by 0 bases, with 13 bases between. The V gene's germline CDR1 is MNHEY and CDR2 SMNVEV (reference sequence). DNA for the CDR3: TGTGCCAGCAGCCAACAGAGATCTAGCACAGATACGCAGTATTTT. Protein sequence: CASSQQRSSTDTQYF.

The chain combines TRBV10-2 with TRBJ1-1, with 7 bases identical to TRBD1. The trim removed 7 bases at V and 5 bases at J, leaving 10 bases unmatched. Germline-derived CDR1 and CDR2 are WSHSY and SAAADI. The CDR3 sequence is 14 residues long. Here the CDR3 DNA reads TGCGCCAGCAACCGACAGGGCCCGGGTACTGAAGCTTTCTTT. Translation gives CASNRQGPGTEAFF.

The chain recombines TRBV24-1 with TRBJ1-1, with D perhaps matching TRBD1 (6 bases). The V end lost 5 bases, the J end lost 13 bases, and 34 bases lay between the germline ends. Germline assignment: CDR1 KGHDR and CDR2 SFDVKD. CDR3 length: 18 amino acids. CDR3 region: CATSGAPQGRQDHPCGFF. The CDR3, as DNA: TGTGCCACCAGTGGGGCCCCCCAGGGGCGCCAAGACCACCCATGCGGTTTCTTT.

The chain uses TRBV5-1 and TRBJ1-4, with 10 bases identical to TRBD1. The V gene's germline CDR1 is SGHRS and CDR2 YFSETQ. Trimming at V came to 4 bases and at J to 8 bases, leaving 11 bases not matched to a gene. The CDR3 covers 16 residues. CDR3 sequence reads: CASSPGTGTGEEKLFF. The CDR3 DNA reads as TGCGCCAGCAGCCCCGGAACCGGGACAGGGGAAGAAAAACTGTTTTTT.

This clone was observed a single time. The chain carries TRBV7-2 and TRBJ1-4, with TRBD1 as a possible D gene (6 bases). The CDR3 runs 15 residues. Germline V CDR1 and CDR2: SGHTA, FQGNSA. Trimming took 4 bases from V and 5 from J, leaving 14 bases between them. CDR3 residues: CASSSRTAPNEKLFF. Written as DNA, the CDR3 is TGTGCCAGCAGCTCCCGGACAGCGCCGAATGAAAAACTGTTTTTT.

The J gene is TRBJ2-2, the V gene TRBV21-1; the table's D call, TRBD1, has no DNA check behind it. TRBV21-1 represents a pseudogene. The CDR3 has 15 residues. The CDR3 region is CASSSQGARAGELFF. CDR3 DNA sequence: TGTGCCAGCAGCAGTCAGGGGGCGCGGGCCGGGGAGCTGTTTTTT.

This chain links TRBV19 with TRBJ1-1; D is ambiguous. Germline CDR1 and CDR2: LNHDA and SQIVND (reference sequence). The CDR3 length is 13 residues. Trimming cost V 4 bases and J 5 bases, with 11 bases left between them. In nucleotides, the CDR3 is TGTGCCAGTAGTACCGGTAGAGGAACTGAAGCTTTCTTT. Its translation: CASSTGRGTEAFF.

The CDR3: CASSYLETQYF. The CDR3 DNA reads TGTGCCAGCAGTTACCTAGAGACCCAGTACTTC. The chain links TRBV6-5 to TRBJ2-5, with D hard to call. V was shortened by 2 bases and J by 4 bases, with 2 bases between the two germline ends. Germline V gene lookup returns CDR1 MNHEY and CDR2 SVGAGI. The CDR3 loop spans 11 amino acids.

The rearrangement joins TRBV23-1 to TRBJ2-3; 7 nucleotides match TRBD1. TRBV23-1 is designated an ORF whose function remains uncertain. The CDR3 loop spans 16 amino acids. J was trimmed by 4 bases and V by 8 bases; bases with no gene match: 15. This chain's CDR3 is CASPPVRDSRPDTQYF. In nucleotides, the CDR3 is TGCGCCAGCCCTCCGGTCCGGGACAGTCGCCCAGATACGCAGTATTTT.

A few counts support this clone. The chain combines TRBV4-1 with TRBJ2-7; 8 bases agree with TRBD1. The CDR3 runs to 16 residues. Germline values: CDR1 MGHRA, CDR2 YSYEKL. J was trimmed by 3 bases and V by 0 bases; bases with no gene match: 7. As DNA, the CDR3 is TGCGCCAGCAGCCAAGATCCGGACAGGGCGGTCTACGAGCAGTACTTC. Protein sequence: CASSQDPDRAVYEQYF.

This chain connects TRBV20-1 to TRBJ2-1; 9 nucleotides match TRBD2. This CDR3 comprises 14 residues. V was pared by 3 bases and J by 8 bases, with 8 bases of the junction left unmatched. Per germline, CDR1 DFQATT and CDR2 SNEGSKA (reference sequence). The chain's CDR3 is CSASSLAGLYEQFF. DNA for the CDR3: TGCAGTGCTAGTTCGCTAGCGGGATTATATGAGCAGTTCTTC.

The chain recombines TRBV15 with TRBJ1-6; perhaps TRBD1 as D (6 bases). V was cut by 3 bases and J by 6 bases, with 12 bases left in between. This CDR3 comprises 15 residues. The germline V gene has CDR1 LNHNV and CDR2 YYDKDF (reference sequence). CDR3 in DNA: TGTGCCACCAGCAGGGGAGGGGGGGTTAATTCACCCCTCCACTTT. Protein: CATSRGGGVNSPLHF.